This TCR beta chain was retrieved from a study of T cells after yellow fever vaccination. V shed 0 bases and J shed 4 bases, with 12 bases lying between them. CDR3 size: 15 residues. CDR1 and CDR2 (germline): SGHTA, FQGNSA. This clonotype came up a few times. From the 5' RACE reads, TCRdb called clonotypes with MiXCR, one entry per CDR3 protein. Counted here are some 340,000 distinct CDR3 sequences, about 10% occurring once; the ten biggest clones make up approximately 3%. The clonotype was recovered from a man aged 18 to 29 who received the YFV17D yellow fever vaccine. The chain joins TRBV7-2 to TRBJ1-2; the D is unclear. The sample here was CD4+ T cells sorted from PBMCs, taken 45 days after the yellow fever booster vaccination. The CDR3 region has the DNA TGTGCCAGCAGCTTAGCGATTGGCAGCGCCTATGGCTACACCTTC. As protein: CASSLAIGSAYGYTF.